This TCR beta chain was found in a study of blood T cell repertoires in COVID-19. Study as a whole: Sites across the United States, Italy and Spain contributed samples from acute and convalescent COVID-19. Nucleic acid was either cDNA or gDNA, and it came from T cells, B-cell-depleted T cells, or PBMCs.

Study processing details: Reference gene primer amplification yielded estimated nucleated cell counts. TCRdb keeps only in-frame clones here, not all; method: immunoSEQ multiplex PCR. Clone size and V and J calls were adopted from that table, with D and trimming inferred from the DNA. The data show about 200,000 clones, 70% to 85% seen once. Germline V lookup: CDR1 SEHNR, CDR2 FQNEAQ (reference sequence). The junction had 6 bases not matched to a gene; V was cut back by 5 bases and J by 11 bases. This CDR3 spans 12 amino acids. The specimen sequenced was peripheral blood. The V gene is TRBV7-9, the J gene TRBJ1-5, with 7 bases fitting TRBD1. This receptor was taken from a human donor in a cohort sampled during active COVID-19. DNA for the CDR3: TGTGCCAGCAGCCAAGACAGGGCAGCCCAGCATTTT. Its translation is CASSQDRAAQHF.